These 9 T cell receptor beta chains were all obtained from the same sample, sequenced in a study of shared clonotypes between healthy human individuals. TCRdb keeps only in-frame clones here, not all; method: immunoSEQ multiplex PCR. The sample lists under 1,100,000 clones; about 75% were seen once. Sequenced material: memory CD4+ T cells sorted from blood. The sample's subset: CD45RA-negative fraction. Source of these receptors: a man in his late teens or twenties in good health.

The gene calls are TRBV4-1 and TRBJ1-2, with D possibly TRBD1 on 5 matching bases. With 4 bases removed from V and 3 bases from J, the gap between germline ends came to 15 bases. The germline V gene has CDR1 MGHRA and CDR2 YSYEKL. The CDR3 has 15 residues. The CDR3 is CASSLGSGVDYGYTF. CDR3 in DNA: TGCGCCAGCAGCCTCGGGTCGGGGGTGGACTATGGCTACACCTTC.

The chain has TRBV7-8 and TRBJ2-4, with D hard to call. Trimming removed 1 base at V and 6 bases at J, with 13 bases between. This CDR3 is built from 15 residues. Germline V CDR1 and CDR2: SGHVS, FQNEAQ. The CDR3 spells CASSLDRTEGNIQYF. Written as DNA, the CDR3 is TGTGCCAGCAGCTTAGATAGGACCGAAGGAAACATTCAGTACTTC. Variable domain in full (rest from reference TRBV7-8 and TRBJ2-4): GAGVSQSPRYKVAKRGQDVALRCDPISGHVSLFWYQQALGQGPEFLTYFQNEAQLDKSGLPSDRFFAERPEGSVSTLKIQRTQQEDSAVYLCASSLDRTEGNIQYFGAGTRLSVL.

As for this clone: Its ends do not fully match the called genes, so a read error is possible. The rearrangement joins TRBV28 to TRBJ1-5; D ambiguous. Germline CDR1 reads MDHEN; CDR2 reads SYDVKM. The CDR3 spans 11 residues. The CDR3 DNA reads as TGTGCCAGCAGTCCAGACCGAGGGCTGGATTTT. Translated: CASSPDRGLDF.

The chain employs TRBV4-2 and TRBJ2-7, with no clear D. Per germline, CDR1 LGHNA and CDR2 YNFKEQ. V was pared by 4 bases and J by 1 base, with 14 bases between. The CDR3 covers 15 residues. The CDR3 DNA reads TGTGCCAGCAGCCCGCTCTTTCCAGGATCCTACGAGCAGTACTTC. This sequence encodes CASSPLFPGSYEQYF.

This clone was found once. This rearrangement joins TRBV19 to TRBJ1-5, with D unclear. The CDR3 totals 15 residues. Germline V gene data show CDR1 as LNHDA and CDR2 as SQIVND (reference sequence). The germline V and J ends were trimmed by 4 bases and 6 bases, with 16 bases remaining between them. In DNA, the CDR3 is TGTGCCAGTAGTAGCCTCAAGGGCGGCAGTCAGCCCCAGCATTTT. This gives the protein CASSSLKGGSQPQHF.

V usage is TRBV7-2 and J usage is TRBJ2-7; TRBD2 matches 7 bases. The V gene's germline CDR1 is SGHTA and CDR2 FQGNSA. The CDR3 extends over 14 amino acids. The V segment lost 3 bases and the J segment 6 bases; nucleotides outside the gene matches: 8. CDR3: CASSFFAGVGEQYF. DNA for the CDR3: TGTGCCAGCAGCTTTTTCGCGGGAGTGGGCGAGCAGTACTTC. Variable domain in full (rest from reference TRBV7-2 and TRBJ2-7): GAGVSQSPSNKVTEKGKDVELRCDPISGHTALYWYRQSLGQGLEFLIYFQGNSAPDKSGLPSDRFSAERTGGSVSTLTIQRTQQEDSAVYLCASSFFAGVGEQYFGPGTRLTVT.

This clone has only a few counts. The sample holds other DNA sequences that translate to the same CDR3. The gene calls are TRBV5-4 and TRBJ1-5, with D unresolved. From germline, CDR1 is SGHNT and CDR2 YYREEE (reference sequence). Trimming cost V 2 bases and J 0 bases, with 6 bases left between them. The CDR3 length is 14 residues. The CDR3 loop reads CASSLGGSNQPQHF. DNA for the CDR3: TGTGCCAGCAGCTTAGGCGGTAGCAATCAGCCCCAGCATTTT. The variable domain in full, with the rest retrieved from reference TRBV5-4 and TRBJ1-5, is ETGVTQSPTHLIKTRGQQVTLRCSSQSGHNTVSWYQQALGQGPQFIFQYYREEENGRGNFPPRFSGLQFPNYSSELNVNALELDDSALYLCASSLGGSNQPQHFGDGTRLSIL.

This clone has just one count. The V and J genes are TRBV19 and TRBJ1-5; TRBD1 agrees at 7 bases. In germline, CDR1 is LNHDA, CDR2 SQIVND (reference sequence). Trimming removed 10 bases from V and 1 base from J; junction bases left unmatched: 10. The length of the CDR3 is 15 residues. This CDR3 is CATRVSGGSNQPQHF. In DNA, the CDR3 is TGTGCCACCAGAGTTTCAGGGGGGAGCAATCAGCCCCAGCATTTT.

The rearrangement links TRBV2 to TRBJ2-1; no clear D gene. The CDR3 covers 15 residues. V was trimmed by 3 bases and J by 1 base, leaving 10 bases between them. Germline V gives CDR1 SNHLY, CDR2 FYNNEI. This CDR3 is CASSEKMGSYNEQFF. The CDR3 region has the DNA TGTGCCAGCAGTGAGAAGATGGGGTCCTACAATGAGCAGTTCTTC.